Below are 19 T cell receptor beta chains sequenced from a single sample in a study of cytomegalovirus exposure and HLA in healthy donors. Researchers ran the PCR with 60 Vbeta and 13 Jbeta primers. The assay was immunoSEQ multiplex PCR, and TCRdb's table has in-frame clones only and misses some. This sample yields more than 150,000 clones, of which about 88% are seen a single time; about 0.21% belongs to the top ten. Sequencing used PBMCs. The receptors here all came from a girl less than two years old in good health and CMV-seronegative.

This clone appeared a few times. The genes are TRBV5-1 and TRBJ1-6; maybe TRBD1 (6 bases). This CDR3 comprises 18 residues. Trimming cost V 0 bases and J 9 bases, with 22 bases left between them. Germline CDR1 and CDR2: SGHRS and YFSETQ. This CDR3 reads CASSLGVRWDTLFSPLHF. The CDR3 DNA sequence: TGCGCCAGCAGCTTGGGGGTCCGTTGGGACACGTTGTTTTCACCCCTCCACTTT.

V and J are TRBV6-5 and TRBJ2-7; 8 bases match TRBD2. Germline V gene lookup returns CDR1 MNHEY and CDR2 SVGAGI. V shed 6 bases, J shed 2 bases, and the junction held 9 bases outside the gene matches. There are 15 residues in the CDR3. CDR3 nucleotide sequence: TGTGCCAGCAGGTACCGACTAGCGCGTACCTACGAGCAGTACTTC. This gives the protein CASRYRLARTYEQYF.

The chain links TRBV5-8 to TRBJ2-7, with 8 positions matching TRBD1. V shed 2 bases and J 5 bases; nucleotides not matched to a gene: 6. This CDR3 has 14 amino acids. CDR1 SGHTS and CDR2 YDEGEE come from the germline V gene. CDR3 coding DNA: TGTGCCAGCAGCTTACCAGGGGGCGACGACGAGCAGTACTTC. Amino acid sequence: CASSLPGGDDEQYF.

The V call is TRBV9, the J call TRBJ2-1; D is perhaps TRBD2 (6 bases). Germline V gene sequence: CDR1 SGDLS, CDR2 YYNGEE. The CDR3 loop spans 17 amino acids. V lost 0 bases and J 1 base, leaving 14 bases between the germline ends. CDR3 sequence (DNA): TGTGCCAGCAGCGTAGACTCCGGGAGCTCATCCTACAATGAGCAGTTCTTC. Protein sequence: CASSVDSGSSSYNEQFF.

This clone appeared once. This rearrangement joins TRBV7-8 to TRBJ1-2; D is ambiguous. This CDR3 has 15 residues. Trimming pared 6 bases from V and 4 bases from J, leaving 18 bases between. From germline, CDR1 is SGHVS and CDR2 FQNEAQ. This CDR3 is CASRSGGLMSYGYTF. CDR3 bases: TGTGCCAGCAGGAGTGGAGGACTCATGAGCTATGGCTACACCTTC.

V and J are TRBV5-5 and TRBJ2-7; 7 bases are a match to TRBD1. The CDR3 has 16 residues. J lost 0 bases, V lost 6 bases, and 12 bases had no gene match. CDR1 and CDR2 (germline): SGHKS, YYEKEE (reference sequence). CDR3 sequence (DNA): TGTGCCAGCAACAAAATACAGGGGCCATACTCCTACGAGCAGTACTTC. Its translation is CASNKIQGPYSYEQYF.

The chain employs TRBV7-9 and TRBJ1-1; D gene uncertain. Germline CDR1 SEHNR, CDR2 FQNEAQ (reference sequence). V was clipped by 5 bases and J by 7 bases, with 11 bases between them. The CDR3 is made up of 12 amino acids. CDR3 nucleotides: TGTGCCAGCAGCCGGCGGGAGGGTGAAGCTTTCTTT. It specifies CASSRREGEAFF.

This chain joins TRBV30 and TRBJ1-5; D gene ambiguous. V lost 0 bases to trimming and J lost 6 bases, with 9 bases between them. Germline values: CDR1 GTSNPN, CDR2 SVGIG (reference sequence). The CDR3 consists of 13 residues. Written as DNA, the CDR3 is TGTGCCTGGAGTGTCCTGCCGAGTCAGCCCCAGCATTTT. Translation: CAWSVLPSQPQHF. Together with reference TRBV30 and TRBJ1-5, the CDR3 gives the full variable domain: SQTIHQWPATLVQPVGSPLSLECTVEGTSNPNLYWYRQAAGRGLQLLFYSVGIGQISSEVPQNLSASRPQDRQFILSSKKLLLSDSGFYLCAWSVLPSQPQHFGDGTRLSIL.

The chain couples TRBV19 to TRBJ2-7, with 7 bases fitting TRBD2. The CDR3 is made up of 14 amino acids. After removal of 4 bases from V and 3 bases from J, the junction contained 6 bases not matched to a gene. Germline assignment: CDR1 LNHDA and CDR2 SQIVND (reference sequence). In DNA, the CDR3 is TGTGCCAGTAGTAAGGGCGGGAGTAACTACGAGCAGTACTTC. This translates into CASSKGGSNYEQYF.

CDR3 loop: CASSPYQREGLNEQFF. The CDR3, as DNA: TGTGCCAGCTCACCATATCAGCGGGAGGGCCTCAATGAGCAGTTCTTC. The chain uses TRBV18 and TRBJ2-1; the match to TRBD2 covers 10 bases. The V segment lost 2 bases and the J segment 6 bases; nucleotides outside the gene matches: 7. CDR1 is KGHSH, CDR2 LQKENI, per germline. The CDR3 runs 16 residues. Together with reference TRBV18 and TRBJ2-1, the CDR3 gives the full variable domain: NAGVMQNPRHLVRRRGQEARLRCSPMKGHSHVYWYRQLPEEGLKFMVYLQKENIIDESGMPKERFSAEFPKEGPSILRIQQVVRGDSAAYFCASSPYQREGLNEQFFGPGTRLTVL.

This chain joins TRBV7-6 and TRBJ2-2; D is possibly TRBD2 (7 bases). This CDR3 region has 16 residues. V lost 1 base, J lost 4 bases, and 13 bases lay in between. Per the germline V gene, CDR1 is SGHVS and CDR2 is FNYEAQ. The DNA of the CDR3 is TGTGCCAGCAGCTTAGGAGAGGGGGGGAGCACCGGGGAGCTGTTTTTT. Its protein is CASSLGEGGSTGELFF. Variable domain in full (rest from reference TRBV7-6 and TRBJ2-2): GAGVSQSPRYKVTKRGQDVALRCDPISGHVSLYWYRQALGQGPEFLTYFNYEAQQDKSGLPNDRFSAERPEGSISTLTIQRTEQRDSAMYRCASSLGEGGSTGELFFGEGSRLTVL.

This sequence joins TRBV7-6 and TRBJ2-4, with a tentative D call TRBD1 (5 bases). The germline V gene encodes CDR1 SGHVS and CDR2 FNYEAQ. The CDR3 spans 15 residues. Trimming took off 4 bases at V and 0 bases at J, with 10 bases between the two ends. Here the CDR3 reads CASSSGALAKNIQYF. The CDR3 DNA is TGTGCCAGCAGCTCTGGGGCCCTAGCCAAAAACATTCAGTACTTC. Full variable domain (remainder filled in from reference TRBV7-6 and TRBJ2-4): GAGVSQSPRYKVTKRGQDVALRCDPISGHVSLYWYRQALGQGPEFLTYFNYEAQQDKSGLPNDRFSAERPEGSISTLTIQRTEQRDSAMYRCASSSGALAKNIQYFGAGTRLSVL.

This chain uses TRBV28 with TRBJ1-5; 7 bases agree with TRBD1. The V and J ends lost 6 bases and 5 bases, in that order; junction bases with no gene match: 13. Per the germline V gene, CDR1 is MDHEN and CDR2 is SYDVKM. This CDR3 contains 16 residues. The CDR3 DNA follows: TGTGCCAGCAGCCCCACCCGGGACAGCCGTTATCAGCCCCAGCATTTT. Translating gives CASSPTRDSRYQPQHF.

This clone was seen a single time. The V and J genes are TRBV18 and TRBJ2-5, with D tentatively TRBD1 (6 bases). The J call may be in error: the DNA end matches TRBJ2-7 better. Germline CDR1 KGHSH, CDR2 LQKENI. CDR3 size: 14 residues. Here the CDR3 reads CASSPGQTLYEQYF. The CDR3 region has the DNA TGTGCCAGCTCACCGGGACAAACGCTCTACGAGCAGTACTTC.

The rearrangement joins TRBV6-1 to TRBJ2-2; TRBD2 aligns across 11 bases. Germline trimming cut 1 base from V and 6 bases from J; bases unmatched to any gene: 4. Germline V gives CDR1 MNHNS, CDR2 SASEGT. The CDR3 runs 16 residues. Here the CDR3 DNA reads TGTGCCAGCAGTGAAGGGCTAGCGGGAGGTCCCGGGGAGCTGTTTTTT. Translating it yields CASSEGLAGGPGELFF.

In this sample, this clone turned up once. The rearrangement uses TRBV4-3 and TRBJ2-1; D may be TRBD2 (6 bases). Deletions cut 0 bases from V and 3 bases from J, with 15 bases between. The V gene's germline CDR1 is LGHNA and CDR2 YSLEER. The length of the CDR3 is 17 residues. The DNA of the CDR3 is TGCGCCAGCAGCCAAGATGGGGCTAGCGAATTCTACAATGAGCAGTTCTTC. This translates into CASSQDGASEFYNEQFF.

The chain uses TRBV6-1 and TRBJ2-5; TRBD2 matches at 7 bases. The CDR3 spans 14 residues. V was clipped by 3 bases and J by 3 bases; unmatched bases: 4. In germline, CDR1 is MNHNS, CDR2 SASEGT. CDR3 region: CASSDGLAEETQYF. The CDR3 region has the DNA TGTGCCAGCAGTGATGGGCTAGCGGAAGAGACCCAGTACTTC.

The chain recombines TRBV6-5 with TRBJ1-1; D remains ambiguous. This CDR3 spans 13 amino acids. V was trimmed by 2 bases and J by 3 bases, leaving 7 bases between them. The germline CDR1 and CDR2 sequences are MNHEY and SVGAGI. The CDR3 here is CASSYVQYTEAFF. The CDR3 DNA follows: TGTGCCAGCAGTTACGTTCAGTACACTGAAGCTTTCTTT.

This chain links TRBV5-6 with TRBJ1-2; no clear D. CDR3 length equals 13 residues. V was cut by 0 bases and J by 4 bases, with 7 bases left in between. Germline-derived CDR1 and CDR2 are SGHDT and YYEEEE. The CDR3 coding sequence is TGTGCCAGCAGCTTGGGCGCCTCCTATGGCTACACCTTC. The encoded protein is CASSLGASYGYTF.